The rows below give T cell receptor beta chains drawn from one sample of a study of beta chain features in type 1 diabetes. The table came from immunoSEQ multiplex PCR; TCRdb's copy has only in-frame clones and leaves some out. The table has about 150,000 clones, 9% to 10% seen once. What was sequenced was central memory CD4+ T cells from blood. The receptors come from a woman under 30 in good health. Both conserved end residues are part of each CDR3. Each record gives: J gene, clone size, D gene, V gene, CDR3 protein, CDR3 DNA. The D gene is left open where the match is weak. Some rows have no size entry. The others give once, few or many, or a class for an expanded clone.

>TRBJ2-7|NA|NA|TRBV6-1
CASRRVTDSYEQYF
TGTGCCAGCAGGAGGGTTACAGATTCCTACGAGCAGTACTTC
>TRBJ2-6|few|NA|TRBV25-1
CASSRNSGANVLTF
TGTGCCAGCAGCAGGAACTCTGGGGCCAACGTCCTGACTTTC
>TRBJ1-5|few|NA|TRBV18
CASSPGVGEDQPQHF
TGTGCCAGCTCACCAGGCGTAGGAGAGGATCAGCCCCAGCATTTT
>TRBJ1-1|few|NA|TRBV7-8
CASSPLRGARKAFF
TGTGCCAGCAGCCCCCTCCGCGGGGCTAGGAAAGCTTTCTTT
>TRBJ2-3|few|TRBD2|TRBV30
CAWKVSGGYSTQYF
TGTGCCTGGAAAGTCAGCGGGGGGTACTCCACGCAGTATTTT
>TRBJ2-2|NA|NA|TRBV7-9
CASSFGGREELFF
TGTGCCAGCAGCTTTGGGGGGAGAGAGGAGCTGTTTTTT
>TRBJ2-2|NA|NA|TRBV5-4
CASRAGQGGTGELFF
TGTGCCAGCAGGGCCGGGCAGGGGGGCACCGGGGAGCTGTTTTTT
>TRBJ2-5|NA|NA|TRBV7-9
CASSLGGGRYQETQYF
TGTGCCAGCAGCTTAGGGGGCGGAAGGTACCAAGAGACCCAGTACTTC
>TRBJ2-6|few|TRBD1|TRBV5-1
CASSDDRAGANVLTF
TGCGCCAGCAGCGATGACAGGGCTGGGGCCAACGTCCTGACTTTC
>TRBJ2-7|few|TRBD1|TRBV2
CASSSRGLREQYF
TGTGCCAGCAGTAGCAGGGGGCTGCGCGAGCAGTACTTC
>TRBJ2-5|few|NA|TRBV11-1
CASSFNRGETQYF
TGTGCCAGCAGCTTTAATCGAGGAGAGACCCAGTACTTC
>TRBJ2-7|NA|TRBD1|TRBV5-6
CASSGKQGAPYEQYF
TGTGCCAGCAGCGGAAAACAGGGGGCGCCCTACGAGCAGTACTTC
>TRBJ1-2|NA|NA|TRBV5-6
CASSSTRTGYGYTF
TGTGCCAGCAGCTCGACACGAACGGGGTATGGCTACACCTTC
>TRBJ1-2|NA|TRBD1|TRBV27
CASRSPLRDRASNYGYTF
TGTGCCAGCCGGAGTCCCCTCCGGGACAGGGCATCCAACTATGGCTACACCTTC
>TRBJ1-1|few|NA|TRBV19
CASRDSHTEAFF
TGTGCCAGTAGGGACAGTCACACTGAAGCTTTCTTT
>TRBJ1-1|NA|TRBD1|TRBV29-1
CSVEGQGGAEAFF
TGCAGCGTTGAGGGACAGGGGGGCGCTGAAGCTTTCTTT
>TRBJ2-1|NA|NA|TRBV4-1
CASSQVRGGEQFF
TGCGCCAGCAGCCAAGTACGAGGGGGTGAGCAGTTCTTC
>TRBJ2-5|few|TRBD2|TRBV4-3
CASSQEEGLAGEETQYF
TGCGCCAGCAGCCAAGAGGAGGGGCTAGCGGGAGAAGAGACCCAGTACTTC
>TRBJ2-7|few|NA|TRBV4-2
CASSQDVRKAYEQYF
TGTGCCAGCAGCCAAGATGTGAGGAAGGCCTACGAGCAGTACTTC
>TRBJ1-3|NA|NA|TRBV7-3
CASSPGYSGNTIYF
TGTGCCAGCAGTCCAGGGTACTCTGGAAACACCATATATTTT
>TRBJ2-2|NA|NA|TRBV5-4
CASSTDSYTGELFF
TGTGCCAGCAGTACGGACTCATACACCGGGGAGCTGTTTTTT
>TRBJ1-1|NA|NA|TRBV15
CATNNFRGGRTEAFF
TGTGCCACCAACAACTTTAGGGGAGGGCGCACTGAAGCTTTCTTT
>TRBJ1-5|NA|NA|TRBV6-1
CASSEFGGLNQPQHF
TGTGCCAGCAGCGAGTTCGGGGGGCTCAATCAGCCCCAGCATTTT
>TRBJ2-7|NA|TRBD2|TRBV30
CAWSLGGTSYEQYF
TGTGCCTGGAGTCTGGGAGGGACTAGCTACGAGCAGTACTTC
>TRBJ1-1|NA|NA|TRBV7-7
CASSRAADTEAFF
TGTGCTAGTTCGCGGGCCGCAGACACTGAAGCTTTCTTT
>TRBJ1-4|NA|NA|TRBV20-1
CSGDMDEKLFF
TGCAGTGGAGATATGGATGAAAAACTGTTTTTT
>TRBJ2-1|few|TRBD1|TRBV4-3
CASSLGGTGDNEQFF
TGCGCCAGCAGCCTAGGGGGGACAGGGGACAATGAGCAGTTCTTC
>TRBJ2-1|few|NA|TRBV5-6
CASSRSGVGQFF
TGTGCCAGCAGCCGCTCCGGGGTCGGGCAGTTCTTC
>TRBJ1-2|NA|NA|TRBV15
CATSRDQGRGYGYTF
TGTGCCACCAGCAGAGATCAGGGCAGGGGTTATGGCTACACCTTC
>TRBJ1-2|NA|TRBD1|TRBV15
CATSRGAGGYYGYTF
TGTGCCACCAGCAGAGGTGCAGGGGGCTATTATGGCTACACCTTC
>TRBJ2-7|few|NA|TRBV9
CASSPRLAGQYEQYF
TGTGCCAGCAGCCCCCGGTTGGCAGGACAGTACGAGCAGTACTTC
>TRBJ2-7|NA|TRBD1|TRBV10-3
CASAQPGQGGEQYF
TGTGCCAGTGCCCAACCGGGACAGGGGGGCGAGCAGTACTTC
>TRBJ1-5|NA|NA|TRBV11-3
CASSSKPESQYSNQPQHF
TGTGCCAGCAGCTCCAAACCCGAATCACAGTATAGCAATCAGCCCCAGCATTTT
>TRBJ1-4|NA|TRBD1|TRBV7-2
CASSYFGGTVNEKLFF
TGTGCCAGCAGTTATTTTGGTGGGACAGTCAATGAAAAACTGTTTTTT
>TRBJ1-1|few|NA|TRBV28
CASWFRRAGTEAFF
TGTGCCAGCTGGTTCCGGCGCGCGGGCACTGAAGCTTTCTTT
>TRBJ2-5|NA|TRBD2|TRBV9
CASSPQGLAGVETQYF
TGTGCCAGCAGCCCCCAAGGACTAGCGGGAGTGGAGACCCAGTACTTC
>TRBJ2-5|NA|NA|TRBV7-9
CASSFGSPLQETQYF
TGTGCCAGCAGCTTCGGGTCGCCACTACAAGAGACCCAGTACTTC
>TRBJ2-7|NA|TRBD1|TRBV2
CASSGDRSSYEQYF
TGTGCCAGCAGTGGGGACAGGAGCTCCTACGAGCAGTACTTC
>TRBJ2-3|NA|NA|TRBV15
CATSRDRGDTQYF
TGTGCCACCAGCAGAGATAGGGGAGATACGCAGTATTTT
>TRBJ1-1|medium-sized|TRBD1|TRBV19
CASATGGRTEAFF
TGTGCCAGCGCCACAGGGGGCCGAACTGAAGCTTTCTTT
>TRBJ2-3|NA|TRBD1|TRBV6-5
CASNWDSTTDTQYF
TGTGCCAGCAATTGGGACAGCACCACAGATACGCAGTATTTT
>TRBJ1-5|NA|NA|TRBV2
CASGIEGPGQPQHF
TGTGCCAGCGGAATAGAGGGCCCAGGTCAGCCCCAGCATTTT
>TRBJ2-3|NA|NA|TRBV4-1
CASSQDENTDTQYF
TGCGCCAGCAGCCAAGATGAGAACACAGATACGCAGTATTTT
>TRBJ2-5|NA|TRBD1|TRBV27
CASSWTGSETQYF
TGTGCCAGCAGTTGGACAGGGTCAGAGACCCAGTACTTC
>TRBJ2-1|few|NA|TRBV7-9
CASSQGGIGNEQFF
TGTGCCAGCAGCCAAGGGGGAATCGGCAATGAGCAGTTCTTC
>TRBJ2-3|few|TRBD1|TRBV4-2
CASSQEDRGHRDTQYF
TGTGCCAGCAGCCAGGAGGACAGGGGGCATAGAGATACGCAGTATTTT
>TRBJ2-2|NA|NA|TRBV29-1
CSVYPRADTGELFF
TGCAGCGTTTATCCTAGAGCGGACACCGGGGAGCTGTTTTTT
>TRBJ2-1|NA|NA|TRBV10-3
CAMGDGRNNEQFF
TGTGCCATGGGAGACGGCAGGAACAATGAGCAGTTCTTC
>TRBJ1-1|NA|TRBD1|TRBV4-3
CASSLSNRGNTEAFF
TGCGCCAGCAGCCTAAGCAACAGGGGGAACACTGAAGCTTTCTTT